These 29 T cell receptor beta chains came from one sample sequenced in a study of T cells after posttransplantation cyclophosphamide. The method was immunoSEQ multiplex PCR; TCRdb's version includes in-frame clones alone and lacks a portion of them. Among approximately 2,800 clones listed, about 85% were seen once. The sample comprised CD8+ T cells sorted from PBMCs. The receptors come from a woman aged 50 to 60 in good health and a related stem cell transplant donor.

This chain links TRBV7-9 with TRBJ2-3; TRBD1 agrees at 9 bases. V lost 3 bases and J lost 4; bases outside the gene matches: 11. Germline V gene lookup returns CDR1 SEHNR and CDR2 FQNEAQ (reference sequence). This CDR3 comprises 17 residues. The CDR3 nucleotides are TGTGCCAGCAGCTTCGACCCCGGGACAGGGATGTCAGATACGCAGTATTTT. Protein sequence: CASSFDPGTGMSDTQYF.

This clone is large by share. The gene calls are TRBV6-5 and TRBJ1-4; 12 nucleotides agree with TRBD1. The CDR3 loop spans 16 amino acids. In germline, CDR1 is MNHEY, CDR2 SVGAGI. The junction had 8 bases not matched to a gene; V was cut back by 2 bases and J by 10 bases. CDR3 sequence: CASSYGIGTGGGKLFF. The CDR3, as DNA: TGTGCCAGCAGTTACGGAATCGGGACAGGGGGCGGAAAACTGTTTTTT.

This clone was seen only once. This chain joins TRBV29-1 and TRBJ2-7; 7 bases map to TRBD2. Germline values: CDR1 SQVTM, CDR2 ANQGSEA. After removal of 5 bases from V and 2 bases from J, the junction contained 6 bases not matched to a gene. CDR3 length: 13 residues. The CDR3 region is CSVPGLRAYEQYF. Here the CDR3 DNA reads TGCAGCGTTCCGGGACTACGAGCCTACGAGCAGTACTTC.

This clone was detected only a few times. The chain uses TRBV19 and TRBJ2-1, with D maybe TRBD1 (5 bases). Trimming left V 2 bases short and J 9 bases short, with 14 bases between. Looked up from germline, CDR1 is LNHDA and CDR2 is SQIVND (reference sequence). This CDR3 has 14 amino acids. The CDR3 reads CASSIQGFGSEQFF. The CDR3 DNA follows: TGTGCCAGTAGTATACAGGGCTTCGGTAGTGAGCAGTTCTTC.

The chain is built from TRBV4-1 and TRBJ2-3; no clear D. The ends were cut back, 1 base at V and 0 bases at J, with 11 bases in the middle. The germline V gene encodes CDR1 MGHRA and CDR2 YSYEKL. The CDR3 is made up of 16 amino acids. The CDR3 sequence is CASSQGVGASTDTQYF. The CDR3 bases are TGCGCCAGCAGCCAAGGAGTAGGAGCTAGCACAGATACGCAGTATTTT.

V is TRBV12-5 and J is TRBJ1-1; TRBD1 agrees at 9 bases. V lost 6 bases to trimming and J lost 1 base; unmatched junction nucleotides: 6. Germline CDR1 reads LGHNT; CDR2 reads FRNRAP. This CDR3 is 15 amino acids long. The DNA of the CDR3 is TGTGCTAGTGGCTGCAAACAGGGGGCGAACACTGAAGCTTTCTTT. This gives the protein CASGCKQGANTEAFF.

This CDR3 is CASKEGAGLHYEQYF. The DNA for the CDR3 is TGTGCCAGTAAGGAGGGAGCTGGTCTCCACTACGAGCAGTACTTC. The rearrangement links TRBV19 to TRBJ2-7; maybe TRBD2 (6 bases). Germline V gene data show CDR1 as LNHDA and CDR2 as SQIVND (reference sequence). The CDR3 has 15 amino acids. Trimming removed 7 bases from V and 3 bases from J, with 19 bases in between.

CDR3 region: CASSSQALSSYNEQFF. The CDR3 DNA reads as TGTGCCAGCAGTTCTCAGGCTTTAAGCTCCTACAATGAGCAGTTCTTC. V and J are TRBV27 and TRBJ2-1; D is uncertain. V dropped 4 bases and J dropped 0 bases, with 13 bases sitting between them. The germline CDR1 and CDR2 sequences are MNHEY and SMNVEV (reference sequence). The CDR3 contains 16 residues.

The J gene is TRBJ1-3, the V gene TRBV7-9, with D maybe TRBD1 (5 bases). Trimming took 7 bases from V and 0 from J, leaving 16 bases between them. The CDR3 has 16 residues. From germline, CDR1 is SEHNR and CDR2 FQNEAQ (reference sequence). CDR3 sequence reads: CASITMTASSGNTIYF. The CDR3 region has the DNA TGTGCCAGCATCACCATGACAGCTTCCTCTGGAAACACCATATATTTT.

CDR3 nucleotides: TGTGCCAGTACTAGCGGGGGTAGCTCCTACAATGAGCAGTTCTTC. As protein: CASTSGGSSYNEQFF. V and J are TRBV19 and TRBJ2-1; TRBD2 matches 10 bases. Germline CDR1 and CDR2: LNHDA and SQIVND (reference sequence). The CDR3 covers 15 residues. V trimming: 7 bases; J trimming: 0 bases; junction bases outside the gene matches: 3.

The chain couples TRBV27 to TRBJ2-1; no firm D call. From germline, CDR1 is MNHEY and CDR2 SMNVEV (reference sequence). The V and J ends lost 5 bases and 6 bases respectively, with 11 bases between them. CDR3 length: 13 residues. The CDR3 bases are TGTGCCAGCAGTCTTACAGAGACCAATGAGCAGTTCTTC. Its translation is CASSLTETNEQFF.

This chain's CDR3 is CASSPQGLGNQPQHF. CDR3 nucleotides: TGTGCCAGCAGTCCGCAGGGGCTTGGGAATCAGCCCCAGCATTTT. J is TRBJ1-5 and V is TRBV6-5; tentative D call: TRBD1 (6 bases). Germline loops: CDR1 MNHEY, CDR2 SVGAGI. This CDR3 spans 15 amino acids. Trimming shortened V by 5 bases and J by 4 bases, and 15 bases separated the two germline ends.

This chain joins TRBV7-9 and TRBJ1-5; the D is unclear. In germline, CDR1 is SEHNR, CDR2 FQNEAQ (reference sequence). The V gene lost 0 bases and the J gene lost 7 bases, with 10 bases spanning the gap. The CDR3 totals 14 residues. CDR3 in amino acids: CASSLAQAGQPQHF. The CDR3 coding sequence is TGTGCCAGCAGCTTAGCCCAGGCGGGGCAGCCCCAGCATTTT.

The chain recombines TRBV29-1 with TRBJ2-3, with TRBD1 as a possible D gene (6 bases). The CDR3 spans 13 residues. V shed 0 bases and J shed 5 bases, with 9 bases lying between them. Germline loops: CDR1 SQVTM, CDR2 ANQGSEA. The CDR3 loop is CSVEDGGGDTQYF. CDR3 in DNA: TGCAGCGTTGAAGATGGGGGCGGAGATACGCAGTATTTT.

J is TRBJ2-3 and V is TRBV25-1; TRBD2 matches at 13 bases. The junction had 6 bases not matched to a gene; V was cut back by 7 bases and J by 2 bases. The CDR3 length is 16 residues. The germline CDR1 and CDR2 sequences are MGHDK and SYGVNS. The CDR3 loop is CASNPGTSGNTDTQYF. The CDR3 DNA follows: TGTGCCAGCAATCCGGGGACTAGCGGGAACACAGATACGCAGTATTTT.

The chain carries TRBV4-1 and TRBJ2-7; perhaps TRBD2 as D (6 bases). Germline CDR1 is MGHRA and CDR2 is YSYEKL. This CDR3 is built from 16 residues. The V and J ends lost 0 bases and 5 bases respectively, with 17 bases between them. CDR3 protein: CASSQDLGAGLNEQYF. The DNA for the CDR3 is TGCGCCAGCAGCCAAGATTTAGGAGCGGGTCTCAACGAGCAGTACTTC.

This clone was found a few times. V is TRBV19 and J is TRBJ2-7, with D possibly being TRBD2 (6 bases). The V gene lost 5 bases and the J gene lost 2 bases, with 13 bases spanning the gap. This CDR3 has 14 amino acids. Germline assignment: CDR1 LNHDA and CDR2 SQIVND (reference sequence). This CDR3 reads CASSFDGGAYEQYF. CDR3 DNA: TGTGCCAGTAGTTTCGACGGAGGGGCCTACGAGCAGTACTTC.

This clone has just a few counts. The chain links TRBV6-1 to TRBJ1-6, with TRBD1 as a possible D gene (6 bases). This CDR3 contains 17 residues. Germline CDR1 reads MNHNS; CDR2 reads SASEGT. Trimming shortened V by 2 bases and J by 8 bases, and 19 bases separated the two germline ends. In DNA form, the CDR3 reads TGTGCCAGCAGTGAAAAGTCTTGGACAGCCTTTGATTCACCCCTCCACTTT. This codes for CASSEKSWTAFDSPLHF.

This sequence joins TRBV7-6 and TRBJ2-1; TRBD2 might be the D (6 bases). The CDR3 is 15 amino acids. V was shortened by 2 bases and J by 0 bases, with 8 bases between the two germline ends. Germline assignment: CDR1 SGHVS and CDR2 FNYEAQ. The CDR3 region is CASSLRAGSYNEQFF. The CDR3 DNA sequence: TGTGCCAGCAGCTTACGAGCGGGCTCCTACAATGAGCAGTTCTTC.

The rearrangement uses TRBV13 and TRBJ1-2, with D possibly matching TRBD1 (5 bases). Trimming cost V 5 bases and J 3 bases, with 13 bases left between them. From germline, CDR1 is PRHDT and CDR2 FYEKMQ (reference sequence). This CDR3 has 14 amino acids. The chain's CDR3 is CASSILQGYYGYTF. DNA of the CDR3: TGTGCCAGCAGCATCCTCCAGGGATACTATGGCTACACCTTC.

This clone was seen a single time. The chain uses TRBV7-9 and TRBJ2-5, with TRBD2 matching 7 bases. V lost 5 bases to trimming and J lost 2 bases; unmatched junction nucleotides: 5. Germline V gene data show CDR1 as SEHNR and CDR2 as FQNEAQ (reference sequence). The CDR3 loop spans 14 amino acids. In DNA form, the CDR3 reads TGTGCCAGCAGCCCCCCAGCGGGGCAAGAGACCCAGTACTTC. Its protein is CASSPPAGQETQYF.

CDR3 residues: CSVGQGYNEQFF. The CDR3 nucleotides read TGCAGCGTAGGACAGGGTTACAATGAGCAGTTCTTC. This sequence joins TRBV29-1 and TRBJ2-1, with 8 nucleotides matching TRBD1. Germline CDR1 SQVTM, CDR2 ANQGSEA. CDR3 size: 12 residues. V trimming: 6 bases; J trimming: 4 bases; junction bases outside the gene matches: 2.

This clone is a singleton in its sample. The chain carries TRBV2 and TRBJ2-3; possible D gene TRBD1, 6 bases. Between the trimmed V and J ends, which lost 5 bases and 5 bases, there was a span of 14 bases. Germline V lookup: CDR1 SNHLY, CDR2 FYNNEI. The CDR3 consists of 14 residues. Written as DNA, the CDR3 is TGTGCCAGCAGTCCAACAGGGCTTGGAGATACGCAGTATTTT. Translating gives CASSPTGLGDTQYF.

The chain recombines TRBV5-4 with TRBJ2-3, with 10 positions matching TRBD2. CDR1 is SGHNT, CDR2 YYREEE, per germline (reference sequence). The CDR3 extends over 16 amino acids. J lost 2 bases, V lost 4 bases, and 7 bases had no gene match. The CDR3 region has the DNA TGTGCCAGCAGCCCCCGGACTAGCGGAGCCACAGATACGCAGTATTTT. Translation: CASSPRTSGATDTQYF.

V gene TRBV7-9 combines with J gene TRBJ1-5; 7 bases match TRBD1. Germline loops: CDR1 SEHNR, CDR2 FQNEAQ (reference sequence). V lost 4 bases to trimming and J lost 5 bases; unmatched junction nucleotides: 11. CDR3 length: 16 residues. The chain's CDR3 is CASSSPQGGGDQPQHF. Written as DNA, the CDR3 is TGTGCCAGCAGCTCACCCCAAGGGGGCGGTGATCAGCCCCAGCATTTT.

This clone was picked up one time. V is TRBV19 and J is TRBJ1-1; possibly TRBD1 for D (6 bases). V lost 9 bases, J lost 0 bases, and 11 bases lay in between. Germline V gives CDR1 LNHDA, CDR2 SQIVND (reference sequence). The CDR3 loop spans 13 amino acids. The CDR3 sequence: CASQDSMNTEAFF. DNA of the CDR3: TGTGCCAGCCAGGACAGCATGAACACTGAAGCTTTCTTT.

This clone is categorized as large. The gene calls are TRBV14 and TRBJ2-3; D gene uncertain. Trimming pared 3 bases from V and 0 bases from J, leaving 7 bases between. The germline V gene encodes CDR1 SGHDN and CDR2 FVKESK. This CDR3 contains 14 residues. The CDR3 sequence: CASSHLQSTDTQYF. DNA for the CDR3: TGTGCCAGCAGCCACCTACAGAGCACAGATACGCAGTATTTT.

This clone was detected once. The V gene is TRBV11-2, the J gene TRBJ1-4, with TRBD1 identical over 11 bases. This CDR3 spans 14 amino acids. The J segment lost 7 bases and the V segment lost 5 bases, leaving 3 bases of the junction unmatched. Germline-derived CDR1 and CDR2 are SGHAT and FQNNGV. CDR3 sequence (DNA): TGTGCCAGCAGCGTCGGACAGGGGGCTGAAAAACTGTTTTTT. Protein product: CASSVGQGAEKLFF.

This sequence joins TRBV7-9 and TRBJ2-5, with 8 bases matching TRBD2. Gene TRBJ2-7 matches the end of the DNA better, so the J call may be wrong. The germline gives CDR1 SEHNR, CDR2 FQNEAQ (reference sequence). The CDR3 contains 15 residues. Here the CDR3 reads CASSGTGLEAYEQYF. CDR3 coding DNA: TGTGCCAGCAGCGGTACGGGACTAGAGGCTTACGAGCAGTACTTC.